These T cell receptor beta chains were read from a single sample in a study of T cell repertoires in ileal Crohn's disease. The method was immunoSEQ multiplex PCR; TCRdb's version includes in-frame clones alone and lacks a portion of them. The sample contains more than 15,000 clones, approximately 82% of which appear only once. Source material: ileal tissue. The receptors were gathered from an adult with Crohn's disease. Each CDR3 is given with its conserved first and last residue. Fields, in order: CDR3 protein, CDR3 DNA, clone size, D gene, CDR3 length, V gene, J gene. D genes are given only for firm matches. Expanded clones are given a class, and other clones once, few, many or no size at all.

CASSYSRGDMNTEAFF	TGTGCCAGCAGTTATTCCAGGGGAGACATGAACACTGAAGCTTTCTTT	.	.	16	TRBV6-5	TRBJ1-1
CASSQRLDRQETQYF	TGCGCCAGCAGTCAAAGGCTCGACAGGCAAGAGACCCAGTACTTC	.	.	15	TRBV4-3	TRBJ2-5
CASSLGDSLDTTNEKLFF	TGTGCCAGCAGCCTTGGGGACAGTTTAGATACAACTAATGAAAAACTGTTTTTT	.	TRBD1	18	TRBV9	TRBJ1-4
CASSPQRGSVRGPYEQYF	TGTGCCAGCTCACCACAACGCGGGAGTGTGCGGGGACCCTACGAGCAGTACTTC	.	TRBD2	18	TRBV18	TRBJ2-7
CASSVLSSYEQYF	TGTGCCAGCAGTGTTCTTAGTTCATACGAGCAGTACTTC	.	.	13	TRBV6-4	TRBJ2-7
CASSSGLRSSGNTIYF	TGCGCCAGCAGCTCGGGTTTAAGGAGCTCTGGAAACACCATATATTTT	.	.	16	TRBV5-1	TRBJ1-3
CAISESNSLLGQPQHF	TGTGCCATCAGTGAGTCGAACAGTCTTTTAGGTCAGCCCCAGCATTTT	.	.	16	TRBV10-3	TRBJ1-5
CASSTGLGYEQYF	TGTGCCAGCAGCACAGGGTTGGGGTACGAGCAGTACTTC	.	.	13	TRBV7-2	TRBJ2-7
CASSSLFGQSYEQYF	TGTGCCAGCAGCTCCCTTTTTGGGCAATCCTACGAGCAGTACTTC	once	.	15	TRBV27	TRBJ2-7
CASNLAPRGGYTF	TGTGCCAGCAACCTCGCCCCAAGGGGCGGCTACACCTTC	.	.	13	TRBV7-2	TRBJ1-2
CASSVGGTGAELFF	TGTGCCAGCAGCGTAGGGGGGACAGGGGCTGAACTGTTTTTT	.	TRBD1	14	TRBV9	TRBJ1-4
CASSPGTGTPLHF	TGTGCCAGCAGCCCCGGGACAGGGACACCCCTCCACTTT	.	TRBD1	13	TRBV9	TRBJ1-6
CASSQEPQGGGEKLFF	TGTGCCAGCAGCCAAGAACCCCAGGGAGGCGGGGAAAAACTGTTTTTT	.	.	16	TRBV4-2	TRBJ1-4
CASQQGGPNNEQFF	TGTGCCAGTCAACAGGGTGGGCCCAACAATGAGCAGTTCTTC	.	.	14	TRBV7-3	TRBJ2-1
CASSSQSGNNYGYTF	TGTGCCAGCAGCTCCCAATCAGGGAATAACTATGGCTACACCTTC	.	.	15	TRBV7-2	TRBJ1-2
CASSLNRGWETQYF	TGTGCCAGCAGTTTAAACCGGGGGTGGGAGACCCAGTACTTC	.	.	14	TRBV27	TRBJ2-5
CASSGDLDRGQPQHF	TGTGCCAGCAGTGGGGACCTGGACAGGGGTCAGCCCCAGCATTTT	.	TRBD1	15	TRBV6-1	TRBJ1-5
CAISEAIRDEQYF	TGTGCCATCAGTGAGGCAATCAGGGACGAGCAGTACTTC	.	.	13	TRBV10-3	TRBJ2-7
CAISESSSTDTQYF	TGTGCCATCAGTGAGTCGTCGAGCACAGATACGCAGTATTTT	.	.	14	TRBV10-3	TRBJ2-3
CAWSDLQNNSPLHF	TGTGCCTGGAGTGATCTACAGAATAATTCACCCCTCCACTTT	once	.	14	TRBV30	TRBJ1-6